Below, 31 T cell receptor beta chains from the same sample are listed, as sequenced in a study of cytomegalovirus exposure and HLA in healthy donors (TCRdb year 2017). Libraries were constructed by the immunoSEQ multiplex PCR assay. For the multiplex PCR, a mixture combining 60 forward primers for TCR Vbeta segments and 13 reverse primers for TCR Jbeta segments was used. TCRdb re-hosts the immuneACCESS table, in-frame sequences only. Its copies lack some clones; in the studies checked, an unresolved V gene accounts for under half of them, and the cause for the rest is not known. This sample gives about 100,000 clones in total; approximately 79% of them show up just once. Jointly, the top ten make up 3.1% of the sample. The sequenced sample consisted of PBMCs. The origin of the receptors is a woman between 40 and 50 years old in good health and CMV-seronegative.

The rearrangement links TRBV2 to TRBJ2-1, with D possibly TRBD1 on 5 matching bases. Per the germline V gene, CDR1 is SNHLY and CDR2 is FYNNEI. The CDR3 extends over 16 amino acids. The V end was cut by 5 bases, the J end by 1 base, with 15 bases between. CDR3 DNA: TGTGCCAGCAGTTTCCCTCCGACAGTATCCTACAATGAGCAGTTCTTC. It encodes CASSFPPTVSYNEQFF.

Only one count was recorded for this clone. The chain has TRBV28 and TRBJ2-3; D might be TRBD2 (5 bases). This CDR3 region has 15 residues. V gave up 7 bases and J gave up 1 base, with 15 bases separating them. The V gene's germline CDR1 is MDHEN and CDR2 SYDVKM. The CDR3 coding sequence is TGTGCCAGCACCAAAGGAGACGGGGGCACAGATACGCAGTATTTT. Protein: CASTKGDGGTDTQYF.

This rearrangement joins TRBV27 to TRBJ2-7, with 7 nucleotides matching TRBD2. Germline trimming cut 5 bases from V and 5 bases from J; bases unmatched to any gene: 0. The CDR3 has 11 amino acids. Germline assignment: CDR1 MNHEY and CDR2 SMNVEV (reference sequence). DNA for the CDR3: TGTGCCAGCAGTCGGGAGGACGAGCAGTACTTC. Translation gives CASSREDEQYF.

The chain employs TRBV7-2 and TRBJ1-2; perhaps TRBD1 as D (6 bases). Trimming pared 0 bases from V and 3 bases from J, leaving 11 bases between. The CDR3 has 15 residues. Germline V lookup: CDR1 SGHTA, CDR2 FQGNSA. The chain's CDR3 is CASSLAQGRDYGYTF. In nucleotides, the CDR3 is TGTGCCAGCAGCTTAGCGCAGGGGAGGGACTATGGCTACACCTTC.

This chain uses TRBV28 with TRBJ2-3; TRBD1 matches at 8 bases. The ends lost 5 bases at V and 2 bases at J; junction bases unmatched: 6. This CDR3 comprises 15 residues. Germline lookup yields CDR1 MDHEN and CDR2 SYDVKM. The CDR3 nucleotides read TGTGCCAGCAGTCCGACAGGGGTCACCACAGATACGCAGTATTTT. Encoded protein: CASSPTGVTTDTQYF.

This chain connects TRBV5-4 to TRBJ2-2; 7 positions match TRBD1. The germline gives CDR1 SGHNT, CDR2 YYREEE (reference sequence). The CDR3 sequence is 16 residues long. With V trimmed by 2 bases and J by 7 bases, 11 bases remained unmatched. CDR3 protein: CASSLKRQGSLGELFF. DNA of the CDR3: TGTGCCAGCAGCTTAAAGAGACAGGGTTCTCTCGGGGAGCTGTTTTTT. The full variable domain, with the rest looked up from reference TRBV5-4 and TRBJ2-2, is ETGVTQSPTHLIKTRGQQVTLRCSSQSGHNTVSWYQQALGQGPQFIFQYYREEENGRGNFPPRFSGLQFPNYSSELNVNALELDDSALYLCASSLKRQGSLGELFFGEGSRLTVL.

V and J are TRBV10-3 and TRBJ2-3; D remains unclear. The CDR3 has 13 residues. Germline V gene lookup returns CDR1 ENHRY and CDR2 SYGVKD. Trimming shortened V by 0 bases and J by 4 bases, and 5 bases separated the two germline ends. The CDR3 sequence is CAISESHSDTQYF. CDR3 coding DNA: TGTGCCATCAGTGAGTCCCATTCAGATACGCAGTATTTT.

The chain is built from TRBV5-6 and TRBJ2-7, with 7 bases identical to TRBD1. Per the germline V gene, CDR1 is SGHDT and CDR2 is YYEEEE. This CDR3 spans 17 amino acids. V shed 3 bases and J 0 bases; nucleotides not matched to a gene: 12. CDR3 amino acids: CASSWGTGDPYSYEQYF. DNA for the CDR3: TGTGCCAGCAGCTGGGGAACAGGGGATCCCTACTCCTACGAGCAGTACTTC.

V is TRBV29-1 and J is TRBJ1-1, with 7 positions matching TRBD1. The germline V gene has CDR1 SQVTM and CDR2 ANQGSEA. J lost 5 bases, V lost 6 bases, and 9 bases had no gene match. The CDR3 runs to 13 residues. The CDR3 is CSVVQGRNTEAFF. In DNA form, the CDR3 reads TGCAGCGTAGTACAGGGGCGAAATACTGAAGCTTTCTTT.

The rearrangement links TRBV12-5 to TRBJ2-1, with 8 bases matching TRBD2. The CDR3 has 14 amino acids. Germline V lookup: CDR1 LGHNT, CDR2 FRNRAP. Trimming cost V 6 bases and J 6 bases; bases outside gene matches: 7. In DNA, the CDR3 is TGTGCTAGTGGACAAGGGACTAGTGGCAATGAGCAGTTCTTC. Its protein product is CASGQGTSGNEQFF.

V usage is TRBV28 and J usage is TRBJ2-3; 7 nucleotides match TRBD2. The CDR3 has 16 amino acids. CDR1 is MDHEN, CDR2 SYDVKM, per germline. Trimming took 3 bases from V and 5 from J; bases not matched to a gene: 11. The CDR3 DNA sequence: TGTGCCAGCAGTTTTTCGGGGGGAGGAGGTGGAGATACGCAGTATTTT. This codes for CASSFSGGGGGDTQYF.

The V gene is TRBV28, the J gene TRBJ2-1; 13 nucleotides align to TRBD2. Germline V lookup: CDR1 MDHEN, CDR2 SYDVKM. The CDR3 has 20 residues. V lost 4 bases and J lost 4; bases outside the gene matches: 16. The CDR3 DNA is TGTGCCAGCAGTTCCGCCGGGACTAGCGGGGCTACCCGGGTGTACAATGAGCAGTTCTTC. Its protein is CASSSAGTSGATRVYNEQFF.

CDR3 region: CASSLFGEGAGELFF. The CDR3 DNA is TGTGCCAGCAGCTTATTCGGCGAGGGAGCCGGGGAGCTGTTTTTT. The chain uses TRBV7-9 and TRBJ2-2; a weak D match, TRBD2 (5 bases). CDR1 and CDR2 from the germline V gene are SEHNR and FQNEAQ (reference sequence). V dropped 2 bases and J dropped 6 bases, with 13 bases sitting between them. CDR3 length: 15 amino acids.

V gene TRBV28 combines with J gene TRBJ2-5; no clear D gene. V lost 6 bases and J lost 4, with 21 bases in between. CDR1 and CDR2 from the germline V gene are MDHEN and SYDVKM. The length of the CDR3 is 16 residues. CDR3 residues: CASSLSAASSGETQYF. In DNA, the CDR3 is TGTGCCAGCAGCCTTAGTGCGGCCTCCTCGGGAGAGACCCAGTACTTC.

The CDR3 DNA sequence: TGTGCCAGCTCCCCCATTATACAGGGCGCGAATGAGCAGTTCTTC. Amino acids: CASSPIIQGANEQFF. J is TRBJ2-1 and V is TRBV18, with D perhaps matching TRBD1 (6 bases). Germline V lookup: CDR1 KGHSH, CDR2 LQKENI. The CDR3 loop spans 15 amino acids. V gave up 6 bases and J gave up 7 bases, with 19 bases separating them.

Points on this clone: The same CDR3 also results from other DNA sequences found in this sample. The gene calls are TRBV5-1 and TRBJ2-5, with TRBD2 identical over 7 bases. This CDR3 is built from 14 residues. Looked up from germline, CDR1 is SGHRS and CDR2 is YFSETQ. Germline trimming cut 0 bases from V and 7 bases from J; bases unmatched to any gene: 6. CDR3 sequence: CASSLGLAKRTQYF. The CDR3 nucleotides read TGCGCCAGCAGCTTGGGACTAGCTAAAAGGACCCAGTACTTC.

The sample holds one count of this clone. The CDR3 is CASSGFQETQYF. CDR3 bases: TGTGCCAGCTCGGGATTCCAAGAGACCCAGTACTTC. This chain links TRBV19 with TRBJ2-5; D may be TRBD2 (5 bases). Germline values: CDR1 LNHDA, CDR2 SQIVND (reference sequence). V gave up 9 bases and J gave up 1 base, with 9 bases separating them. CDR3 length equals 12 residues.

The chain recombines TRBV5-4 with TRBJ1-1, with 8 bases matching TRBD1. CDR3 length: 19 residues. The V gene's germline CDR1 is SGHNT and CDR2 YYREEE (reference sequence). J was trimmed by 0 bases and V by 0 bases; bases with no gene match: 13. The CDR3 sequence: CASSLGGMRGQVMNTEAFF. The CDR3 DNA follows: TGTGCCAGCAGCTTGGGGGGGATGCGGGGACAGGTCATGAACACTGAAGCTTTCTTT.

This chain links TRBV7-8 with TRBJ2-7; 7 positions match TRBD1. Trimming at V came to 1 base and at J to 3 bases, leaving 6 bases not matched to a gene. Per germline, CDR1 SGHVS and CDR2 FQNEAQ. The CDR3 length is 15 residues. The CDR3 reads CASSLGRQGFYEQYF. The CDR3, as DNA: TGTGCCAGCAGCTTAGGGAGACAGGGCTTCTACGAGCAGTACTTC. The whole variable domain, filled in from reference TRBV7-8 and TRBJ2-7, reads GAGVSQSPRYKVAKRGQDVALRCDPISGHVSLFWYQQALGQGPEFLTYFQNEAQLDKSGLPSDRFFAERPEGSVSTLKIQRTQQEDSAVYLCASSLGRQGFYEQYFGPGTRLTVT.

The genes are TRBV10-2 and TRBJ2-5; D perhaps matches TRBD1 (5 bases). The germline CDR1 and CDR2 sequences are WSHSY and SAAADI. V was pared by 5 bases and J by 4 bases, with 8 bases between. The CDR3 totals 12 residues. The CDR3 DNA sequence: TGCGCCAGCAGTTATCAGGGAGAGACCCAGTACTTC. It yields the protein CASSYQGETQYF.

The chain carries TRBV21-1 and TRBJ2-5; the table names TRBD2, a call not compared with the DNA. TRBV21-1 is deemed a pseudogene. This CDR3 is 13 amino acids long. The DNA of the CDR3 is TGTGCCAGCAGCAGAGGGACTAAAGAGACCCAGTACTTC. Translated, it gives CASSRGTKETQYF.

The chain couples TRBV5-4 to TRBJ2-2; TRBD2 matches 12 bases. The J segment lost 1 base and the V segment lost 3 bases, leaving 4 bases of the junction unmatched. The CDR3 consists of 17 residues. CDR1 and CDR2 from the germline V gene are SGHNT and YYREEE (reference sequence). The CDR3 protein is CASSSPGLAGNTGELFF. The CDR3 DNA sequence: TGTGCCAGCAGCTCACCGGGACTAGCGGGGAACACCGGGGAGCTGTTTTTT.

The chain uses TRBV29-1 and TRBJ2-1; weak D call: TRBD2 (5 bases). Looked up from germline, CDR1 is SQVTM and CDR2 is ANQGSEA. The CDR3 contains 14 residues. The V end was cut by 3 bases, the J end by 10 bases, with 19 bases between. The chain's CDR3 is CSVERTPSIWEQFF. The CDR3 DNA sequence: TGCAGCGTTGAGAGGACTCCAAGCATTTGGGAGCAGTTCTTC.

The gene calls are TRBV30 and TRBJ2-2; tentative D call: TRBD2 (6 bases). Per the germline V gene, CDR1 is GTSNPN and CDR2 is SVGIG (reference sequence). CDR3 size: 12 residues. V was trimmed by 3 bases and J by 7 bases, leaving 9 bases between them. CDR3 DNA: TGTGCCTGGAGGCCCGGGAGCGGGGAGCTGTTTTTT. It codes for CAWRPGSGELFF.

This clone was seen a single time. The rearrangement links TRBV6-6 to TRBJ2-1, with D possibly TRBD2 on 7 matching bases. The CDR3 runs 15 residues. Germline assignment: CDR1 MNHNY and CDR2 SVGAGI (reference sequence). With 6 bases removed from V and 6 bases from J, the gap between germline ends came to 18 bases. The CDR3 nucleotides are TGTGCCAGCAGCCCTGGGGGGGCCGGAGGCAATGAGCAGTTCTTC. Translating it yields CASSPGGAGGNEQFF.

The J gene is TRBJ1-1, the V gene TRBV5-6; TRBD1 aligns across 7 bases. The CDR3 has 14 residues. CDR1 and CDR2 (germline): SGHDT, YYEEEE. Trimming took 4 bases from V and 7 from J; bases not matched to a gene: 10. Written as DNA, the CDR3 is TGTGCCAGCAGCCCCAATCACAGGGGTCTTGAAGCTTTCTTT. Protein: CASSPNHRGLEAFF.

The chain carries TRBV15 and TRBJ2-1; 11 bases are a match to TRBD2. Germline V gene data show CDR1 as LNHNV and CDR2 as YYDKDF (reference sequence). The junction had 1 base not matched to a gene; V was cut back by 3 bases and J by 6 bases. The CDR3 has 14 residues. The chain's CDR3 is CATSRGTSGNEQFF. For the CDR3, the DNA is TGTGCCACCAGCAGGGGGACTAGCGGCAATGAGCAGTTCTTC. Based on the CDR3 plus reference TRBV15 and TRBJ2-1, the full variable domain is DAMVIQNPRYQVTQFGKPVTLSCSQTLNHNVMYWYQQKSSQAPKLLFHYYDKDFNNEADTPDNFQSRRPNTSFCFLDIRSPGLGDTAMYLCATSRGTSGNEQFFGPGTRLTVL.

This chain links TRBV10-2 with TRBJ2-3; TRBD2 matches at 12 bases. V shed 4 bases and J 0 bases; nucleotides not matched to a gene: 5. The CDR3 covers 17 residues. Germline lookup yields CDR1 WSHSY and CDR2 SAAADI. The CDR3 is CASSGPGLAGSTDTQYF. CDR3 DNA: TGCGCCAGCAGTGGACCGGGACTAGCGGGTAGCACAGATACGCAGTATTTT.

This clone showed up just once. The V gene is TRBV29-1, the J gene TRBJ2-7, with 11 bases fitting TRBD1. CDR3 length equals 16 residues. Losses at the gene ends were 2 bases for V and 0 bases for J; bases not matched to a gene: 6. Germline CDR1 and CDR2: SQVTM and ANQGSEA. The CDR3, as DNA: TGCAGCGTTGAATTGGGACAGGGGGAAGCCTCCTACGAGCAGTACTTC. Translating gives CSVELGQGEASYEQYF.

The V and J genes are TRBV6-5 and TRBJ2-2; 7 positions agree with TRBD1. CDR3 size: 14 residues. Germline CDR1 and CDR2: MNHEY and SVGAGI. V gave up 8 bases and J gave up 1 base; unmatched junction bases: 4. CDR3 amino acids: CASSRDRNTGELFF. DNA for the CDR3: TGTGCCAGCTCCCGGGACAGGAACACCGGGGAGCTGTTTTTT.

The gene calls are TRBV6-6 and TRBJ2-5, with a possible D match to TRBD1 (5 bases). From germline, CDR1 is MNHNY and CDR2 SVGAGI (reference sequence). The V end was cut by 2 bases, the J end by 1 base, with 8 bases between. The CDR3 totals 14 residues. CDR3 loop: CASSYTTVQETQYF. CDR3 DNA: TGTGCCAGCAGTTACACGACAGTCCAAGAGACCCAGTACTTC.